This T cell receptor beta chain was sequenced during a study of T cell responses to AZD1222 COVID-19 vaccine. This CDR3 has 14 residues. Germline assignment: CDR1 MRHNA and CDR2 SNTAGT. V shed 1 base and J shed 2 bases, with 8 bases lying between them. Sequencing used immunoSEQ multiplex PCR; TCRdb keeps in-frame clones, though not all of them. The repertoire holds about 140,000 clones, with 85% to 95% as singletons. On this clone itself: Its antigen is currently unknown.

General study findings and limits: Repertoires were obtained only post-peak T cell response. Females made up more of the donors, who were largely white British, and clonal diversity may have come out too low. Only a handful of AZD1222 recipients, roughly six in all, had baseline seropositivity. Rises in breadth and depth of Spike-specific TCRs came after two AZD1222 doses.

The sequenced sample was peripheral blood, obtained 28 days after the second AZD1222 dose. The source of this sequence is an adult who received the AZD1222 COVID-19 vaccine. The chain has TRBV6-4 and TRBJ1-1; no clear D gene. Here the CDR3 reads CASSDYPANTEAFF. CDR3 DNA: TGTGCCAGCAGTGACTACCCCGCTAACACTGAAGCTTTCTTT.